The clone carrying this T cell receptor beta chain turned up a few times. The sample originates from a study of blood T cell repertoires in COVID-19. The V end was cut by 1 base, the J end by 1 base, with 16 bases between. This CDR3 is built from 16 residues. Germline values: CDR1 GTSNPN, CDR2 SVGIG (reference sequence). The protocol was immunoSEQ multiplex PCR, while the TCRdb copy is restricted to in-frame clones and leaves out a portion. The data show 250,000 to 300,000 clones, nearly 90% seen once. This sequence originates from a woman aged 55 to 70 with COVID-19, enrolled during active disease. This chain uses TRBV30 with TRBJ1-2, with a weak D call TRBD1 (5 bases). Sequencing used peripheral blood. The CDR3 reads CAWSEEGARYNYGYTF. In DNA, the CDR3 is TGTGCCTGGAGTGAAGAAGGGGCGAGGTATAACTATGGCTACACCTTC.